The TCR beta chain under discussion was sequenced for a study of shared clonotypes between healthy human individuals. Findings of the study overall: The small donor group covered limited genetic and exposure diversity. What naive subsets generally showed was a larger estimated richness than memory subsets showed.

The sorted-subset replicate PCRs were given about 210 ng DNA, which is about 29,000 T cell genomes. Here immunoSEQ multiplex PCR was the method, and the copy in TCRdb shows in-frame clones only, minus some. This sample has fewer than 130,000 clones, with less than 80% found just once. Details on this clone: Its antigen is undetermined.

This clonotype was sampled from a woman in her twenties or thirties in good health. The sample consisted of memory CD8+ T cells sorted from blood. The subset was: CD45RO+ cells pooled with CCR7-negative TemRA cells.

CDR3 residues: CASSFGTDSRNWDTQYF. CDR3 in DNA: TGTGCCAGCAGCTTTGGGACAGACTCTCGGAATTGGGATACGCAGTATTTT. The chain employs TRBV7-9 and TRBJ2-3, with 7 bases identical to TRBD1. Germline-derived CDR1 and CDR2 are SEHNR and FQNEAQ (reference sequence). The trim removed 3 bases at V and 6 bases at J, leaving 15 bases unmatched. This CDR3 contains 17 residues. The full variable domain, in which reference TRBV7-9 and TRBJ2-3 provide the parts outside the CDR3, is DTGVSQNPRHKITKRGQNVTFRCDPISEHNRLYWYRQTLGQGPEFLTYFQNEAQLEKSRLLSDRFSAERPKGSFSTLEIQRTEQGDSAMYLCASSFGTDSRNWDTQYFGPGTRLTVL.